This TCR beta chain was captured in a study of blood T cells in healthy people across ages. This clonotype was found a few times. With 4 bases clipped from V and 4 bases from J, the junction kept 6 bases outside the gene matches. The germline CDR1 and CDR2 sequences are ENHRY and SYGVKD. The CDR3 loop spans 15 amino acids. A sample-barcoded 5' primer and a J-beta primer mix were used in a second PCR of roughly 7 to 12 cycles. TCRdb processed the 5' RACE reads anew with MiXCR; each CDR3 protein has one entry. The repertoire holds 1.2 million to 1.5 million distinct CDR3 sequences, with approximately 42% as singletons.

The sequenced sample was blood. This chain uses TRBV10-3 with TRBJ2-7; 11 bases line up with TRBD1. The sequence came from a woman aged 18-29 years in good health. The CDR3 DNA reads as TGTGCCATCAGTGCCACCGGGACAGGGGGTTACGAGCAGTACTTC. Translated: CAISATGTGGYEQYF.